The clone carrying this T cell receptor beta chain was counted only a few times. The sample belongs to a study of identical twins. TCRdb itself ran the 5' RACE reads through MiXCR, one entry per CDR3 protein. The sample lists about 690,000 distinct CDR3 sequences, 6.1% occurring once. The receptor was derived from a young man in good health. Sequenced sample: naive T cells sorted from blood.

The CDR3, as DNA: TGCAGTGCTACCCCCGGACAGGTGGCCTCCCAAGAGACCCAGTACTTC. Amino acid sequence: CSATPGQVASQETQYF. The genes are TRBV20-1 and TRBJ2-5; the match to TRBD1 covers 7 bases. Germline CDR1 DFQATT, CDR2 SNEGSKA (reference sequence). The CDR3 covers 16 residues. With V trimmed by 4 bases and J by 1 base, 12 bases remained unmatched.